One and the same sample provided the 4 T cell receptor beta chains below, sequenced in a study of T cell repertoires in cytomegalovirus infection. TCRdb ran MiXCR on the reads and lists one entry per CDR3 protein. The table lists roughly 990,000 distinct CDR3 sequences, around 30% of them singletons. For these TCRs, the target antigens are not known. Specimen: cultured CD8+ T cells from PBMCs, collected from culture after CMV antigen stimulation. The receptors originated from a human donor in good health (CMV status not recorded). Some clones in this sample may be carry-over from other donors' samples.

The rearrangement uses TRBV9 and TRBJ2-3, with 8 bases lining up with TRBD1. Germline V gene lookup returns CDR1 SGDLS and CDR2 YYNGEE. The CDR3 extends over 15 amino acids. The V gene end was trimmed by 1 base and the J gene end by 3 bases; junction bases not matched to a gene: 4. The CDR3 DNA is TGTGCCAGCAGCGTATACAGGACAGGGACAGATACGCAGTATTTT. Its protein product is CASSVYRTGTDTQYF.

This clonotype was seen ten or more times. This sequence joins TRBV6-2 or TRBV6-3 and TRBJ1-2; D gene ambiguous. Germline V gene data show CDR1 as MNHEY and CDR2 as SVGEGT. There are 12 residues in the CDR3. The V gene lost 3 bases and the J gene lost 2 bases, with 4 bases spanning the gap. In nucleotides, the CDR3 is TGTGCCAGCAGTTATGGGAACTATGGCTACACCTTC. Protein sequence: CASSYGNYGYTF.

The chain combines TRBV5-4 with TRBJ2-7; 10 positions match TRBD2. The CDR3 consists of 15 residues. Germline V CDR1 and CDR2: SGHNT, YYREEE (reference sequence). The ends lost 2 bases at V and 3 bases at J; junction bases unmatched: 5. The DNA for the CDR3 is TGTGCCAGCAGCTTCCCTAGCGGGGGCGGCTACGAGCAGTACTTC. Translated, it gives CASSFPSGGGYEQYF.

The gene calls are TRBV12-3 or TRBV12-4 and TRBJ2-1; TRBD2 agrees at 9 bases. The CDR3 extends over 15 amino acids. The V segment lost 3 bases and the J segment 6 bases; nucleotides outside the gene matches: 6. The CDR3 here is CASSLIGGGANEQFF. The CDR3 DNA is TGTGCCAGCAGTTTGATCGGCGGGGGGGCCAATGAGCAGTTCTTC.